This T cell receptor (beta chain) is from a study of Ad26.COV2.S vaccination and SARS-CoV-2 variants. Study observations and caveats: Placebo and vaccine recipients had non-spike TCR breadth that was similar.

On this clone: Its antigen is currently unknown.

The protocol was immunoSEQ multiplex PCR, while the TCRdb copy is restricted to in-frame clones and leaves out a portion. The sample carries approximately 420,000 clones, around nine tenths recorded once. Treatment denoted: some 20 received Ad26.COV2.S at low or high dose, single or two shots; roughly five received placebo; per-sample allocation not given. Collection of the samples took place on day 63 after the first injection of vaccine or placebo. This CDR3 has 11 amino acids. Germline CDR1 MNHEY, CDR2 SMNVEV (reference sequence). Trimming removed 8 bases at V and 1 base at J, with 3 bases between.

The specimen comprised peripheral blood, sampled in a trial of Ad26.COV2.S vaccine versus placebo. The sequence came from a person between 18 and 65 years old who received the Ad26.COV2.S COVID-19 vaccine or a placebo. V is TRBV27 and J is TRBJ1-5, with D unresolved. Here the CDR3 reads CASGSNQPQHF. In nucleotides, the CDR3 is TGTGCCAGCGGGAGCAATCAGCCCCAGCATTTT.